The clone carrying this TCR beta chain was seen just once. Its antigen is unknown. These data come from a study of cytomegalovirus exposure and HLA in healthy donors. Study background: The 110 or so validation repertoires were produced on the same platform as the 650 to 800 repertoires of the first cohort. This was reported in a later analysis. Study-level results: In a later analysis, first-cohort TCR clusters were found to tend to co-occur in the 130 or so validation repertoires. Reports showed the classifier diagnosing cytomegalovirus status with high specificity and sensitivity. In vitro assays verified that three CMV-associated chains recognized CMV antigens specifically.

Data came from immunoSEQ multiplex PCR; TCRdb stores just in-frame clones and leaves some out. The sample carries some 180,000 clones, 86% recorded once. The CDR3 has 14 amino acids. The germline CDR1 and CDR2 sequences are SGHTA and FQGTGA. The V and J ends lost 1 base and 3 bases respectively, with 9 bases between them. The receptor was derived from a young man in good health and CMV-seropositive. The sample taken for sequencing was PBMCs. The chain couples TRBV7-3 to TRBJ2-5; D may be TRBD1 (6 bases). The chain's CDR3 is CASSLSRTEETQYF. For the CDR3, the DNA is TGTGCCAGCAGCTTAAGTCGGACAGAAGAGACCCAGTACTTC.